A single sample gave rise to the 31 T cell receptor beta chains below, sequenced in a study of CD8 T cells in ankylosing spondylitis. Study-wide findings and caveats: Blood of patients with ankylosing spondylitis appeared to be characterized by a TCR beta motif of eight highly homologous variants.

TCRdb reprocessed the 5' RACE reads with MiXCR, giving one entry per CDR3 protein. Among over 450,000 distinct CDR3 sequences, roughly 13% were seen once, and the ten largest hold approximately 6.3%. The antigens of these receptors remain unknown. The material sequenced was blood, either unsorted or a sorted T cell fraction (not recorded which). The receptors shown here come from a male donor with ankylosing spondylitis.

The chain joins TRBV11-1 to TRBJ2-1, with 12 bases lining up with TRBD2. The germline CDR1 and CDR2 sequences are SGHAT and FQDESV (reference sequence). Losses at the gene ends were 5 bases for V and 9 bases for J; bases not matched to a gene: 5. The CDR3 covers 14 residues. In nucleotides, the CDR3 is TGTGCCAGCAGCAGACTAGCGGGAGCGGCTGAGCAGTTCTTC. This encodes CASSRLAGAAEQFF.

The CDR3 region has the DNA TGTGCCAGCAGCCTTACCGGGACTACTTTTCGGAATGAGCAGTTCTTC. Amino acid sequence: CASSLTGTTFRNEQFF. The gene calls are TRBV7-9 and TRBJ2-1, with 7 positions matching TRBD2. Germline V gene sequence: CDR1 SEHNR, CDR2 FQNEAQ (reference sequence). J lost 7 bases, V lost 5 bases, and 14 bases had no gene match. The CDR3 is 16 residues long.

The chain uses TRBV28 and TRBJ1-2, with a weak D call TRBD1 (6 bases). The CDR3 spans 15 residues. Trimming stripped 7 bases from V and 6 bases from J, with 21 bases between. CDR1 is MDHEN, CDR2 SYDVKM, per germline. In DNA form, the CDR3 reads TGTGCCAGCACCGTACGGGGGCCGGGGCTGGATGGCTACACCTTC. It yields the protein CASTVRGPGLDGYTF.

This clonotype has just a few counts. V usage is TRBV27 and J usage is TRBJ1-2; no definite D call. V lost 5 bases to trimming and J lost 4 bases, with 14 bases between them. Germline loops: CDR1 MNHEY, CDR2 SMNVEV (reference sequence). The CDR3 has 14 amino acids. The CDR3 here is CASSPRAERYGYTF. The CDR3 region has the DNA TGTGCCAGCAGTCCCCGGGCGGAGCGCTATGGCTACACCTTC.

In its sample, this clonotype was seen a few times. The rearrangement uses TRBV6-4 and TRBJ1-5; D gene ambiguous. This CDR3 contains 10 residues. The germline gives CDR1 MRHNA, CDR2 SNTAGT. The V end lost 8 bases, the J end lost 4 bases, and 3 bases lay between the germline ends. The CDR3 region is CASFNQPQHF. The DNA of the CDR3 is TGTGCCAGCTTTAATCAGCCCCAGCATTTT.

This clonotype has a handful of counts. The chain uses TRBV20-1 and TRBJ1-5; TRBD1 agrees at 7 bases. Germline V gene data show CDR1 as DFQATT and CDR2 as SNEGSKA (reference sequence). V lost 6 bases, J lost 2 bases, and 10 bases stayed unmatched. The length of the CDR3 is 15 residues. CDR3 nucleotide sequence: TGCAGTGCCAGTAGACAGGGTCGACGCAATCAGCCCCAGCATTTT. The encoded protein is CSASRQGRRNQPQHF.

This clonotype showed up many times. The chain links TRBV12-3 or TRBV12-4 to TRBJ2-3; the match to TRBD2 covers 8 bases. V was pared by 6 bases and J by 0 bases, with 5 bases of the junction left unmatched. The CDR3 is 15 residues long. For the CDR3, the DNA is TGTGCCAGCAGATCTAGCGGGCCAAGCACAGATACGCAGTATTTT. Translated: CASRSSGPSTDTQYF.

This clonotype was found a few times. The CDR3 sequence is CASSFSSQETQYF. CDR3 DNA: TGCGCCAGCAGCTTCAGCAGCCAAGAGACCCAGTACTTC. The rearrangement joins TRBV5-1 to TRBJ2-5; D unresolved. This CDR3 is built from 13 residues. Germline CDR1 SGHRS, CDR2 YFSETQ. The V end lost 2 bases, the J end lost 1 base, and 6 bases lay between the germline ends.

Only a few counts were recorded for this clonotype. The chain couples TRBV15 to TRBJ2-1, with 8 nucleotides matching TRBD1. Germline loops: CDR1 LNHNV, CDR2 YYDKDF (reference sequence). The J segment lost 7 bases and the V segment lost 1 base, leaving 9 bases of the junction unmatched. The CDR3 runs 16 residues. CDR3 residues: CATSRVRQGPLNEQFF. CDR3 sequence (DNA): TGTGCCACCAGCAGAGTCAGACAGGGGCCGTTAAATGAGCAGTTCTTC.

The V gene is TRBV20-1, the J gene TRBJ2-1; D uncertain. Trimming shortened V by 3 bases and J by 6 bases, and 9 bases separated the two germline ends. The CDR3 contains 12 residues. CDR1 is DFQATT, CDR2 SNEGSKA, per germline (reference sequence). CDR3 loop: CSASSQINEQFF. As DNA, the CDR3 is TGCAGTGCTAGTTCTCAGATCAATGAGCAGTTCTTC.

This clonotype was picked up a small number of times. The chain recombines TRBV11-3 with TRBJ1-2; 8 bases agree with TRBD1. CDR1 is SGHNT and CDR2 is YENEEA in the germline V gene. The CDR3 runs to 14 residues. With 0 bases clipped from V and 13 bases from J, the junction kept 10 bases outside the gene matches. In DNA form, the CDR3 reads TGTGCCAGCAGCTTAGACCCTAGGACAGGGACCATCACCTTC. It yields the protein CASSLDPRTGTITF.

This clonotype turned up a few times. The rearrangement joins TRBV29-1 to TRBJ2-3; D not certain. CDR3 length: 12 residues. Germline assignment: CDR1 SQVTM and CDR2 ANQGSEA. With 3 bases removed from V and 5 bases from J, the gap between germline ends came to 9 bases. The CDR3 DNA sequence: TGCAGCGTTGACATCCCGGGAGATACGCAGTATTTT. The encoded protein is CSVDIPGDTQYF.

This chain joins TRBV7-2 and TRBJ1-1; D gene ambiguous. Trimming took 4 bases from V and 4 from J, leaving 10 bases between them. The V gene's germline CDR1 is SGHTA and CDR2 FQGNSA. The CDR3 is made up of 13 amino acids. The CDR3 is CASSYGRSTEAFF. The CDR3 DNA follows: TGTGCCAGCAGCTACGGGAGATCCACTGAAGCTTTCTTT.

This clonotype has more than one count but fewer than ten. The gene calls are TRBV20-1 and TRBJ1-5; 10 bases fit TRBD1. V was pared by 2 bases and J by 7 bases, with 5 bases of the junction left unmatched. Germline CDR1 reads DFQATT; CDR2 reads SNEGSKA (reference sequence). There are 14 residues in the CDR3. The CDR3 nucleotides read TGCAGTGCTAGACTCGACAGGGGGCTGCAGCCCCAGCATTTT. Its translation is CSARLDRGLQPQHF.

The chain joins TRBV12-3 or TRBV12-4 to TRBJ2-1; no firm D call. V lost 6 bases and J 4 bases, leaving 16 bases between the germline ends. This CDR3 region has 15 residues. The chain's CDR3 is CASRLRSGWYNEQFF. DNA for the CDR3: TGTGCCAGCAGACTTAGGTCGGGCTGGTACAATGAGCAGTTCTTC.

This clonotype was seen a handful of times. The chain is built from TRBV2 and TRBJ2-7; 13 bases line up with TRBD2. In germline, CDR1 is SNHLY, CDR2 FYNNEI. The trim removed 6 bases at V and 4 bases at J, leaving 3 bases unmatched. There are 14 residues in the CDR3. CDR3 region: CASRLAGGPYEQYF. In DNA, the CDR3 is TGTGCCAGCAGACTAGCGGGAGGGCCGTACGAGCAGTACTTC. Drawing the rest from reference TRBV2 and TRBJ2-7, the complete variable domain is EPEVTQTPSHQVTQMGQEVILRCVPISNHLYFYWYRQILGQKVEFLVSFYNNEISEKSEIFDDQFSVERPDGSNFTLKIRSTKLEDSAMYFCASRLAGGPYEQYFGPGTRLTVT.

J is TRBJ2-1 and V is TRBV6-5; possible D gene TRBD1, 5 bases. CDR1 is MNHEY, CDR2 SVGAGI, per germline. Trimming removed 8 bases from V and 4 bases from J, with 9 bases in between. The CDR3 length is 12 residues. The CDR3, as DNA: TGTGCCAGCGGGGCTGGATACAATGAGCAGTTCTTC. Residues: CASGAGYNEQFF.

The chain combines TRBV6-2 or TRBV6-3 with TRBJ2-5; TRBD2 might be the D (6 bases). V lost 3 bases and J lost 5, with 16 bases in between. CDR3 length equals 15 residues. The germline gives CDR1 MNHEY, CDR2 SVGEGT. Written as DNA, the CDR3 is TGTGCCAGCAGTTATGGAGCAACCGCGGGGGAGACCCAGTACTTC. Translation gives CASSYGATAGETQYF.

This clonotype was seen a handful of times. The rearrangement uses TRBV20-1 and TRBJ1-1; tentatively, D is TRBD1 (6 bases). CDR3 size: 13 residues. V lost 0 bases to trimming and J lost 3 bases, with 8 bases between them. Germline V gene sequence: CDR1 DFQATT, CDR2 SNEGSKA (reference sequence). CDR3 region: CSARDKGDTEAFF. The CDR3, as DNA: TGCAGTGCTAGAGATAAGGGGGACACTGAAGCTTTCTTT.

This clonotype showed up just a few times. The rearrangement joins TRBV20-1 to TRBJ2-7, with 8 bases aligning to TRBD1. CDR3 length: 13 amino acids. From germline, CDR1 is DFQATT and CDR2 SNEGSKA (reference sequence). With V trimmed by 2 bases and J by 5 bases, 5 bases remained unmatched. This CDR3 is CSARQGALDEQYF. The CDR3 nucleotides are TGCAGTGCTAGACAGGGGGCGCTCGACGAGCAGTACTTC.

The chain links TRBV5-1 to TRBJ1-5; the D gene is possibly TRBD1 (6 bases). The CDR3 runs to 17 residues. V was pared by 0 bases and J by 2 bases, with 15 bases between. Germline lookup yields CDR1 SGHRS and CDR2 YFSETQ. The CDR3 coding sequence is TGCGCCAGCAGCTTGGGGCCCATGGGGGCCGGCAATCAGCCCCAGCATTTT. Translation gives CASSLGPMGAGNQPQHF. The complete variable domain, with remaining parts taken from reference TRBV5-1 and TRBJ1-5, reads KAGVTQTPRYLIKTRGQQVTLSCSPISGHRSVSWYQQTPGQGLQFLFEYFSETQRNKGNFPGRFSGRQFSNSRSEMNVSTLELGDSALYLCASSLGPMGAGNQPQHFGDGTRLSIL.

This clonotype was counted a few times. This chain connects TRBV3-1 to TRBJ2-3; 8 bases align to TRBD2. The CDR3 is 16 amino acids. Unmatched junction bases numbered 8, after V lost 0 bases and J lost 6 bases. The germline V gene has CDR1 LGHDT and CDR2 YNNKEL (reference sequence). The CDR3 spells CASSQDPAGARDTQYF. The CDR3 DNA sequence: TGTGCCAGCAGCCAAGATCCAGCGGGAGCTAGGGATACGCAGTATTTT.

The CDR3 here is CATSDLASGNRNEQFF. CDR3 nucleotides: TGTGCCACCAGTGATTTGGCTAGCGGGAATCGCAATGAGCAGTTCTTC. The chain is built from TRBV24-1 and TRBJ2-1; 9 nucleotides line up with TRBD2. Germline CDR1 is KGHDR and CDR2 is SFDVKD. V shed 0 bases and J 6 bases; nucleotides not matched to a gene: 5. The CDR3 loop spans 16 amino acids.

CDR3 in amino acids: CASSFNPTTSQQFF. CDR3 in DNA: TGTGCCAGCAGCTTTAACCCTACTACTAGTCAGCAGTTCTTC. V and J are TRBV11-2 and TRBJ2-1; D is perhaps TRBD2 (5 bases). This CDR3 has 14 amino acids. The ends were cut back, 3 bases at V and 11 bases at J, with 17 bases in the middle. The germline CDR1 and CDR2 sequences are SGHAT and FQNNGV.

Ten or more counts support this clonotype. V usage is TRBV24-1 and J usage is TRBJ2-1; D gene unclear. V gave up 4 bases and J gave up 0 bases, with 3 bases separating them. Germline CDR1 reads KGHDR; CDR2 reads SFDVKD. The CDR3 runs to 13 residues. The CDR3 spells CATSEASYNEQFF. In DNA form, the CDR3 reads TGTGCCACCAGTGAAGCCTCCTACAATGAGCAGTTCTTC.

This clonotype has more than one count but fewer than ten. The V gene is TRBV11-3, the J gene TRBJ2-1; D is unresolved. Trimming removed 5 bases at V and 3 bases at J, with 14 bases between. The CDR3 extends over 15 amino acids. In germline, CDR1 is SGHNT, CDR2 YENEEA. The CDR3 DNA follows: TGTGCCAGCAGCACACCGATGACCCACTACAATGAGCAGTTCTTC. Amino acid sequence: CASSTPMTHYNEQFF. Supplemented by reference TRBV11-3 and TRBJ2-1, the full variable domain reads EAGVVQSPRYKIIEKKQPVAFWCNPISGHNTLYWYLQNLGQGPELLIRYENEEAVDDSQLPKDRFSAERLKGVDSTLKIQPAELGDSAVYLCASSTPMTHYNEQFFGPGTRLTVL.

V gene TRBV30 combines with J gene TRBJ2-7; no firm D call. V shed 0 bases and J shed 1 base, with 4 bases lying between them. Looked up from germline, CDR1 is GTSNPN and CDR2 is SVGIG (reference sequence). CDR3 length: 12 amino acids. The CDR3 reads CAWSVLSYEQYF. The CDR3 nucleotides read TGTGCCTGGAGTGTACTTTCCTACGAGCAGTACTTC.

The table lists this clonotype with a few counts. The V gene is TRBV19, the J gene TRBJ2-1; D is undetermined. Looked up from germline, CDR1 is LNHDA and CDR2 is SQIVND (reference sequence). The CDR3 has 15 residues. The V end was cut by 4 bases, the J end by 5 bases, with 15 bases between. CDR3 nucleotides: TGTGCCAGTAGTAGGTTAGCCCGAGGTAACAATGAGCAGTTCTTC. The encoded protein is CASSRLARGNNEQFF.

This rearrangement joins TRBV20-1 to TRBJ1-1; D is unresolved. V was cut by 2 bases and J by 2 bases, with 3 bases left in between. Germline assignment: CDR1 DFQATT and CDR2 SNEGSKA (reference sequence). This CDR3 is 11 amino acids long. CDR3: CSARSNTEAFF. DNA of the CDR3: TGCAGTGCTAGATCCAACACTGAAGCTTTCTTT.

The J gene is TRBJ1-3, the V gene TRBV7-8; D not resolved. Trimming stripped 0 bases from V and 1 base from J, with 10 bases between. Germline CDR1 and CDR2: SGHVS and FQNEAQ. The CDR3 covers 16 residues. The CDR3 loop reads CASSLARKGSGNTIYF. DNA for the CDR3: TGTGCCAGCAGCTTAGCAAGAAAGGGTTCTGGAAACACCATATATTTT.

This clonotype was observed a few times. This CDR3 is CASSVQQYEQYF. In DNA form, the CDR3 reads TGTGCCAGCAGTGTCCAGCAGTACGAGCAGTACTTC. The chain recombines TRBV2 with TRBJ2-7; D is ambiguous. Germline V CDR1 and CDR2: SNHLY, FYNNEI. V lost 4 bases, J lost 4 bases, and 8 bases lay in between. This CDR3 comprises 12 residues.